Listed below are T cell receptor beta chains from one sample, sequenced in a study of CD8 T cells in ankylosing spondylitis. TCRdb analysed the 5' RACE reads with MiXCR anew, one entry per CDR3 protein. The sample consists of around 150,000 distinct CDR3 sequences, approximately 10% of them appearing once. Sequenced sample: blood, either unsorted or a sorted T cell fraction (not recorded which). These receptor sequences come from a female donor with ankylosing spondylitis or in good health (not recorded which). CDR3s include the opening cysteine and the closing phenylalanine or tryptophan. Each record gives: J gene, V gene, D gene, clone size, CDR3 DNA, CDR3 protein. The D gene is left open where the match is weak. Only part of the rows carry a size: once, few, many, or a class if the clone is expanded.

J gene: TRBJ1-6
V gene: TRBV28
D gene: TRBD1
clone size: many
CDR3 DNA: TGTGCCAGCAGTTTGACAGGGGGCAGTTCACCCCTCCACTTT
CDR3 protein: CASSLTGGSSPLHF

J gene: TRBJ2-1
V gene: TRBV7-3
D gene: TRBD2
clone size: -
CDR3 DNA: TGTGCCAGCAGTCAAAGCGGGGGTAACAATGAGCAGTTCTTC
CDR3 protein: CASSQSGGNNEQFF

J gene: TRBJ2-5
V gene: TRBV30
D gene: TRBD2
clone size: -
CDR3 DNA: TGTGCCTCCAGCGGGGGAGAAGAGACCCAGTACTTC
CDR3 protein: CASSGGEETQYF

J gene: TRBJ1-4
V gene: TRBV20-1
D gene: -
clone size: many
CDR3 DNA: TGCAGTGCTAGAGAGCCTCCGGGACTCCAAGGGGATGAAAAACTGTTTTTT
CDR3 protein: CSAREPPGLQGDEKLFF

J gene: TRBJ2-7
V gene: TRBV9
D gene: -
clone size: -
CDR3 DNA: TGTGCCAGCAGCCGTGGGCATGCCTACGAGCAGTACTTC
CDR3 protein: CASSRGHAYEQYF

J gene: TRBJ2-2
V gene: TRBV20-1
D gene: TRBD1
clone size: many
CDR3 DNA: TGCAGTGCTAGACTATCAGGGGGCCCCGGGGAGCTGTTTTTT
CDR3 protein: CSARLSGGPGELFF

J gene: TRBJ2-1
V gene: TRBV24-1
D gene: -
clone size: few
CDR3 DNA: TGTGCCACCAGTGGACTAGTTGGGTCCTACAATGAGCAGTTCTTC
CDR3 protein: CATSGLVGSYNEQFF

J gene: TRBJ2-1
V gene: TRBV24-1
D gene: TRBD2
clone size: many
CDR3 DNA: TGTGCCACCAGTGACGCAGCGGGAGTGGTCTACAATGAGCAGTTCTTC
CDR3 protein: CATSDAAGVVYNEQFF

J gene: TRBJ2-3
V gene: TRBV6-5
D gene: -
clone size: many
CDR3 DNA: TGTGCCAGCAGTTGGGGACGGCCTCCCACAGATACGCAGTATTTT
CDR3 protein: CASSWGRPPTDTQYF

J gene: TRBJ2-3
V gene: TRBV12-3/TRBV12-4
D gene: TRBD2
clone size: many
CDR3 DNA: TGTGCCAGCAGTTTCGGGACTAGTCTCCTCGGGGATACGCAGTATTTT
CDR3 protein: CASSFGTSLLGDTQYF

J gene: TRBJ2-7
V gene: TRBV20-1
D gene: -
clone size: many
CDR3 DNA: TGCAGTGCTAGAGACCCGAGACGGGAAGTAGGGGAGCAGTACTTC
CDR3 protein: CSARDPRREVGEQYF

J gene: TRBJ2-3
V gene: TRBV9
D gene: TRBD2
clone size: -
CDR3 DNA: TGTGCCAGCAGCCCACGGGGGAGGGAGGTCCGCACAGATACGCAGTATTTT
CDR3 protein: CASSPRGREVRTDTQYF

J gene: TRBJ2-3
V gene: TRBV5-1
D gene: -
clone size: many
CDR3 DNA: TGCGCCAGCAGCTCCCCAGGGGCAGATACGCAGTATTTT
CDR3 protein: CASSSPGADTQYF

J gene: TRBJ2-7
V gene: TRBV20-1
D gene: TRBD2
clone size: many
CDR3 DNA: TGCAGTGCTATCGGGCTAGCGGGGAGCTCCTACGAGCAGTACTTC
CDR3 protein: CSAIGLAGSSYEQYF

J gene: TRBJ2-7
V gene: TRBV20-1
D gene: -
clone size: many
CDR3 DNA: TGCAGTGCTAGAGATCCGGGTAGCGGACCCTACGAGCAGTACTTC
CDR3 protein: CSARDPGSGPYEQYF

J gene: TRBJ2-1
V gene: TRBV5-1
D gene: -
clone size: many
CDR3 DNA: TGCGCCAGCAGCTTGGGACCCGTACCCAACAATGAGCAGTTCTTC
CDR3 protein: CASSLGPVPNNEQFF

J gene: TRBJ2-1
V gene: TRBV11-2
D gene: -
clone size: many
CDR3 DNA: TGTGCCAGCAGCTTAGTTAGGAGGGATGAGCAGTTCTTC
CDR3 protein: CASSLVRRDEQFF

J gene: TRBJ1-3
V gene: TRBV11-1
D gene: -
clone size: many
CDR3 DNA: TGTGCCAGCAGCTTAGCCTCGGACTTTCCAAGCTCTGGAAACACCATATATTTT
CDR3 protein: CASSLASDFPSSGNTIYF

J gene: TRBJ2-7
V gene: TRBV11-2
D gene: TRBD2
clone size: many
CDR3 DNA: TGTGCCAGCAACCAAGGTGGGGGGGACTCACCCTACGAGCAGTACTTC
CDR3 protein: CASNQGGGDSPYEQYF

J gene: TRBJ1-2
V gene: TRBV7-9
D gene: TRBD1
clone size: many
CDR3 DNA: TGTGCCAGCAGCAATCATGCCGGGACAGGGGTGGACTATGGCTACACCTTC
CDR3 protein: CASSNHAGTGVDYGYTF